This paragraph covers one TCR beta chain sequence. What it binds is not known. This CDR3 region has 13 residues. The ends were cut back, 7 bases at V and 3 bases at J, with 13 bases in the middle. Per the germline V gene, CDR1 is MNHNY and CDR2 is SVGAGI (reference sequence). This specimen belongs to a study of post-analysis software for immune sequencing data. Overall study context: The disease courses covered relapsing-remitting, secondary progressive and progressive-relapsing multiple sclerosis. Notes on the study in general: Normalized Chao1 diversity was significantly reduced in patients versus controls. Pronounced co-clustering by F measure was evident among identically batched samples. Controls showed lower frequencies than patients for five or six TRBV segments, and TRBV5-6, TRBV5-1 and TRBV20-1 were among these.

The library was made from cDNA and included unique molecular identifiers. Yield was some 500,000 cDNA molecules from roughly 1 to 10 million T cells. MiXCR, run by TCRdb on the PCR reads, gives a single entry per CDR3 protein. The repertoire consists of roughly 650,000 distinct CDR3 sequences, with 55% to 70% occurring once and the leading ten covering approximately 10%. The source material was blood. The V gene is TRBV6-6, the J gene TRBJ2-7, with TRBD2 as a possible D gene (6 bases). This TCR derives from a girl aged 2-10 years with multiple sclerosis. CDR3 nucleotides: TGTGCCAGCACTGGAGGGTATAACTACGAGCAGTACTTC. Translating gives CASTGGYNYEQYF.